The clone carrying this TCR beta chain was picked up a small number of times. The CDR3 is 19 amino acids. The trim removed 6 bases at V and 0 bases at J, leaving 15 bases unmatched. Germline CDR1 SGHTA, CDR2 FQGNSA. This specimen belongs to a study of T cell changes during pregnancy in multiple sclerosis. The method was immunoSEQ multiplex PCR; TCRdb's version includes in-frame clones alone and lacks a portion of them. Of about 24,000 clones listed, approximately 86% are singletons. Sequenced here: CD4+ T cells from peripheral blood mononuclear cells, sampled in the second trimester of pregnancy. The J gene is TRBJ1-3, the V gene TRBV7-2, with TRBD1 identical over 9 bases. The receptor was derived from a female donor in good health, enrolled as a control in a pregnancy study. CDR3 protein: CASRRHSGTGFRSGNTIYF. The CDR3 DNA sequence: TGTGCCAGCAGACGTCATTCGGGGACAGGGTTTCGCTCTGGAAACACCATATATTTT.